This T cell receptor beta chain emerged from a study of blood T cell repertoires in COVID-19. About the research overall: Samples taken during acute and convalescent COVID-19 were collected in the United States, Italy and Spain.

Sequencing used immunoSEQ multiplex PCR; TCRdb keeps in-frame clones, though not all of them. The repertoire includes about 250,000 clones, around 89% of them detected once, and roughly 6.3% sits in the top ten. The CDR3 is 15 residues long. The germline V gene encodes CDR1 SGHNT and CDR2 YYREEE (reference sequence). V shed 4 bases, J shed 5 bases, and the junction held 8 bases outside the gene matches. Input material: peripheral blood. The chain uses TRBV5-4 and TRBJ2-7; 11 bases align to TRBD2. The sequence was obtained from a young woman with COVID-19, enrolled during active disease. CDR3 amino acids: CASSLRLAGSHEQYF. The DNA for the CDR3 is TGTGCCAGCAGCCTCAGACTAGCGGGGTCCCACGAGCAGTACTTC.